The clone carrying this T cell receptor (beta chain) was observed a few times. Its cognate antigen is unknown. Trimming took 4 bases from V and 0 from J; bases not matched to a gene: 9. CDR1 KGHDR and CDR2 SFDVKD come from the germline V gene. The CDR3 length is 18 residues. The data derive from a study of T-cell memory formation after mild COVID-19. Researchers used 5'RACE with constant-segment primers to make TCR alpha and TCR beta cDNA libraries that carry sample barcodes and UMIs. Each CDR3 protein gets one entry after TCRdb re-called the 5' RACE reads with MiXCR. This sample has 70,000 to 100,000 distinct CDR3 sequences, with about 13% found just once. Study-wide findings and caveats: Day 15 to 85 contracting clones showed balanced CD4/CD8; day 15 to 37 expanders favored CD4+. A subset of responding clones appeared in pre-infection memory, suggesting cross-reactive memory joined. Researchers report contracting CD4+ clones mostly in CM and EM, with CD8+ clones in EMRA.

This chain uses TRBV24-1 with TRBJ1-5; 9 bases line up with TRBD1. This clonotype originated in an adult woman who had mild COVID-19 (a few samples of this study predate the infection). Cell type and time point are not known. The sequencing sample was made of PBMCs or a T cell subset sorted from them (not recorded which). This CDR3 reads CATSDPTGGPGSNQPQHF. The CDR3 coding sequence is TGTGCCACCAGTGACCCCACAGGGGGCCCAGGTAGCAATCAGCCCCAGCATTTT.